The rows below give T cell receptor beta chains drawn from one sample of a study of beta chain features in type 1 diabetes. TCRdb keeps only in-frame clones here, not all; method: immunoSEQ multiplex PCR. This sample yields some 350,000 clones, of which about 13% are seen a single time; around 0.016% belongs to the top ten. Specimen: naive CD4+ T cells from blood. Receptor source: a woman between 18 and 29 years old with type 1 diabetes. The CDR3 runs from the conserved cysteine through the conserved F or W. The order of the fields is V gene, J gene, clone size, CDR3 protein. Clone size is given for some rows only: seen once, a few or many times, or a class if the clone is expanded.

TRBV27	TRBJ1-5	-	CASSQGRENQPQHF
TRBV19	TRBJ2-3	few	CASGQGGTDTQYF
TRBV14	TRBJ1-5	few	CASSQTGNQPQHF
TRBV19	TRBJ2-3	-	CASIGQGRSRTDTQYF
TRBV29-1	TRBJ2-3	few	CSVRRTDTQYF
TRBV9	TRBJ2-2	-	CASSVVAGGPSWELFF
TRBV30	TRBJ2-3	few	CAEEGTGAANTQYF
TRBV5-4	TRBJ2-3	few	CASSLAGLAHPDTQYF
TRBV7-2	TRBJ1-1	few	CASSPQGAYRTEAFF
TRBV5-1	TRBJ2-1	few	CASSSISGGSYNEQFF
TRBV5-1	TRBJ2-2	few	CASSFTQGANTGELFF
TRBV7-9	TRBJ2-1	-	CASSLESGRSGEQFF
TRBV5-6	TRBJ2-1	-	CASSFSTSGTRYNEQFF
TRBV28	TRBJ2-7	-	CASSPPSGLGEQYF
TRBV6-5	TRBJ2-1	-	CASSQGSSYNEQFF
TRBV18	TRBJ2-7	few	CASSSQTYEQYF
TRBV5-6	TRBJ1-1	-	CASSLARARTEAFF
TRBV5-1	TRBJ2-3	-	CASSHGTSGTTDTQYF
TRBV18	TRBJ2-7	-	CASSPVAGGSYEQYF
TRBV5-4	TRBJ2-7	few	CASSFDFDYEQYF
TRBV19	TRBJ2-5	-	CASSLWTSGQETQYF
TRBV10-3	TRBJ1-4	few	CASSPDRVKEKLFF
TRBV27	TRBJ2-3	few	CASSCPTSVFSTDTQYF
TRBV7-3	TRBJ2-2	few	CASSPQPSGELFF
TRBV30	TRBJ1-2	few	CAWSVRGNRRGNYGYTF
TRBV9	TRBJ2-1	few	CASSVETVSYNEQFF
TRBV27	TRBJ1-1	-	CASSPNRVNTEAFF
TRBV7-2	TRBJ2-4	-	CASSLSPPAGGPRQYF
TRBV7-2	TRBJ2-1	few	CASSFDRAADEQFF
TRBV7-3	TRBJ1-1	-	CASSLGQKNTEAFF
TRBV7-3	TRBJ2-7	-	CASSHGTGEYEQYF
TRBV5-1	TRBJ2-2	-	CASSLQTGLAGTNTGELFF
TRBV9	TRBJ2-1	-	CASSSTSFEQFF
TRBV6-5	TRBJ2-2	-	CASSYFYYRVGELFF
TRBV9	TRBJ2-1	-	CASSPGGRNNEQFF
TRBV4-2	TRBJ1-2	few	CASTDGGPRGYTF
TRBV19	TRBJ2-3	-	CASSIGARTSGPRDTQYF
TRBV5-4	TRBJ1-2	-	CASSSYRQGSNYGYTF
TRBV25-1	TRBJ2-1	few	CASSEFQGYNEQFF
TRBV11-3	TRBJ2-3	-	CASSLRGSTDTQYF
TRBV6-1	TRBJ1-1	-	CASSVPGQGRLNTEAFF
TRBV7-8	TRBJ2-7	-	CASSFGGLAGLEQYF
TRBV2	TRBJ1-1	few	CANRPSTRSRGEAFF
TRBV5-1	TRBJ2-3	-	CASSVSVGTDTQYF
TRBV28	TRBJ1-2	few	CASSPGHVYGYTF
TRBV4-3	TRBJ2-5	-	CASSQTTVQETQYF
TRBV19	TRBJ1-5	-	CASTGTPYSNQPQHF
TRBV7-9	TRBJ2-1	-	CASSRDPYGGSYNEQFF
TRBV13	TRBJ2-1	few	CASSPQAGSSYNEQFF
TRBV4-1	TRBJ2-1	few	CASSQGWTSGSYEQFF
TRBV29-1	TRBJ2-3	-	CSVGQGTDTQYF
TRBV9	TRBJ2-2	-	CASSVLGQGGTGELFF
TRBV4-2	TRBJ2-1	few	CASSQNGLAESSYRYNEQFF
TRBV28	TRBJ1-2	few	CASRAGLLYDYTF
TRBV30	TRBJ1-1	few	CAWDRGLNTEAFF
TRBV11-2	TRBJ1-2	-	CASSPRQAVYGYTF
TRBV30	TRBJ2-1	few	CAWSLQGDGGSFF
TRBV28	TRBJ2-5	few	CASSRATQYF
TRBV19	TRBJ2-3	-	CASSIGLAGRTDTQYF
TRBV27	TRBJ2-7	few	CASKRGQGPYEQYF